This T cell receptor (beta chain) is from a study of CD4+ T cells in melanoma. In regard to this clone: Antigen unknown.

General study findings and limits: CD8+ T cell, macrophage and B cell function reportedly correlated with neoantigen-specific CD4+ T cells. Diverse differentiation states were reported for melanoma neoantigen-specific CD4+ T cells.

Profiled with immunoSEQ multiplex PCR; TCRdb holds only in-frame clones, not every one. The sample includes 140,000 or so clones, 92% of them seen just once. V lost 0 bases to trimming and J lost 4 bases, with 9 bases between them. The CDR3 has 14 amino acids. Germline lookup yields CDR1 SGHRS and CDR2 YFSETQ. The sequence was collected from a human donor with melanoma. This sequence joins TRBV5-1 and TRBJ2-3; the D is unclear. The CDR3: CASSLAAASDTQYF. CDR3 in DNA: TGCGCCAGCAGCTTGGCGGCAGCGTCAGATACGCAGTATTTT.